A selection of T cell receptor beta chains follows, all from one sample in a study of shared clonotypes between healthy human individuals. The table came from immunoSEQ multiplex PCR; TCRdb's copy has only in-frame clones and leaves some out. The table lists approximately 530,000 clones, 90% to 96% of them singletons. Sequenced input: naive CD4+ T cells sorted from blood. The origin of the receptors is a woman in her 30s in good health. The CDR3 runs from the conserved cysteine through the conserved F or W. D genes are given only for firm matches. A row's size may be missing; if present it is once, few, many or a size class.

d_call	v_call	clone_size	j_call	cdr3_aa	cdr3_nt
TRBD2	TRBV6-4	NA	TRBJ2-1	CASSDIASGIRNEQFF	TGTGCCAGCAGTGACATTGCTAGCGGGATTCGTAATGAGCAGTTCTTC
TRBD2	TRBV28	NA	TRBJ2-1	CASSLRLAPGSSNEQFF	TGTGCCAGCAGCCTCCGACTAGCTCCGGGAAGTTCCAATGAGCAGTTCTTC
TRBD1	TRBV27	once	TRBJ2-5	CASRRDRAETQYF	TGTGCCAGCAGACGGGACAGGGCAGAGACCCAGTACTTC
NA	TRBV9	NA	TRBJ1-3	CASSGRTGSGNTIYF	TGTGCCAGCAGCGGGAGAACAGGATCTGGAAACACCATATATTTT
NA	TRBV6-1	NA	TRBJ2-7	CASSEKGSSYEQYF	TGTGCCAGCAGTGAAAAGGGTAGTTCCTACGAGCAGTACTTC
TRBD2	TRBV9	NA	TRBJ2-5	CASSPGTSGSWETQYF	TGTGCCAGCAGCCCAGGGACTAGCGGGAGTTGGGAGACCCAGTACTTC
NA	TRBV14	NA	TRBJ1-1	CASSRQANTEAFF	TGTGCCAGCAGTAGGCAAGCGAACACTGAAGCTTTCTTT
NA	TRBV28	once	TRBJ1-5	CASSDSQPQHF	TGTGCCAGCAGCGATAGCCAGCCCCAGCATTTT
NA	TRBV12-1	once	TRBJ2-3	CASSLDTGPLFTDTQYF	TGTGCCAGCAGCTTGGATACTGGACCGCTATTCACAGATACGCAGTATTTT
TRBD2	TRBV7-6	NA	TRBJ2-2	CASSVRREEWTGELFF	TGTGCCAGCAGCGTCAGGCGGGAGGAATGGACCGGGGAGCTGTTTTTT
TRBD2	TRBV18	NA	TRBJ2-7	CASSPRVAGGAYEQYF	TGTGCCAGCTCACCAAGGGTAGCGGGAGGAGCCTACGAGCAGTACTTC
NA	TRBV23-1	NA	TRBJ2-1	CASSQSPRQDQNNEQFF	TGCGCCAGCAGTCAATCGCCGCGACAGGACCAAAACAATGAGCAGTTCTTC
TRBD2	TRBV28	NA	TRBJ2-1	CASNAGGQYNEQFF	TGTGCCAGCAATGCGGGAGGGCAATACAATGAGCAGTTCTTC
NA	TRBV4-1	NA	TRBJ2-1	CASSQGPKNYNEQFF	TGCGCCAGCAGCCAAGGACCCAAAAATTACAATGAGCAGTTCTTC
NA	TRBV5-1	NA	TRBJ1-4	CASSLGVTNEKLFF	TGCGCCAGCAGCTTGGGTGTAACTAATGAAAAACTGTTTTTT
TRBD2	TRBV5-6	NA	TRBJ2-1	CASSWGLAGRQFF	TGTGCCAGCAGCTGGGGACTAGCGGGTCGGCAGTTCTTC
TRBD1	TRBV29-1	NA	TRBJ1-4	CSVSDRGAGEKLFF	TGCAGCGTTTCAGACAGGGGGGCGGGTGAAAAACTGTTTTTT
TRBD1	TRBV19	NA	TRBJ2-7	CASSIATGRYEQYF	TGTGCCAGTAGTATTGCGACAGGGCGGTACGAGCAGTACTTC
TRBD1	TRBV13	NA	TRBJ1-1	CASSATPGGGTEAFF	TGTGCCAGCAGCGCAACCCCAGGGGGCGGCACTGAAGCTTTCTTT
NA	TRBV5-1	NA	TRBJ2-7	CASSHDISYEQYF	TGCGCCAGCAGCCACGACATTTCTTACGAGCAGTACTTC
NA	TRBV7-8	NA	TRBJ2-4	CASSLASSKRNIQYF	TGTGCCAGCAGCTTAGCTAGCTCCAAACGGAACATTCAGTACTTC
TRBD1	TRBV6-6	NA	TRBJ1-5	CASSYVGQSNQPQHF	TGTGCCAGCAGTTACGTGGGACAGAGCAATCAGCCCCAGCATTTT
NA	TRBV25-1	NA	TRBJ1-2	CASSDPFYGYTF	TGTGCCAGCAGTGACCCATTCTATGGCTACACCTTC
TRBD1	TRBV5-6	NA	TRBJ1-5	CASSSRQGFSNQPQHF	TGTGCCAGCAGCTCACGACAGGGGTTCAGCAATCAGCCCCAGCATTTT
NA	TRBV5-1	NA	TRBJ1-1	CASSGTPPNTEAFF	TGCGCCAGCAGCGGAACCCCACCGAACACTGAAGCTTTCTTT
TRBD2	TRBV2	NA	TRBJ2-6	CASSKTAGRSGANVLTF	TGTGCCAGCAGTAAGACAGCGGGACGTTCTGGGGCCAACGTCCTGACTTTC
TRBD1	TRBV9	NA	TRBJ1-4	CASSVTGSLATNEKLFF	TGTGCCAGCAGCGTGACAGGGTCCCTAGCAACTAATGAAAAACTGTTTTTT
TRBD2	TRBV15	NA	TRBJ2-7	CATSGVKTGGPFEQYF	TGTGCCACCAGCGGTGTCAAAACGGGAGGGCCGTTCGAGCAGTACTTC
TRBD1	TRBV19	NA	TRBJ1-5	CASWTGVPREPQHF	TGTGCCAGTTGGACAGGGGTCCCCAGAGAGCCCCAGCATTTT
NA	TRBV10-3	NA	TRBJ2-5	CAISGSEETQYF	TGTGCCATCAGTGGCTCAGAAGAGACCCAGTACTTC
NA	TRBV18	NA	TRBJ1-5	CASSPTGVGPYSNQPQHF	TGTGCCAGCTCACCAACGGGAGTCGGGCCTTATAGCAATCAGCCCCAGCATTTT
TRBD2	TRBV9	NA	TRBJ2-7	CASSSGTSKYYEQYF	TGTGCCAGCAGCTCTGGGACTAGTAAGTACTACGAGCAGTACTTC
NA	TRBV18	NA	TRBJ1-2	CASSPLEGQAYGYTF	TGTGCCAGCTCACCCCTCGAGGGGCAAGCCTATGGCTACACCTTC
NA	TRBV2	NA	TRBJ2-1	CASSEVGGDSYNEQFF	TGTGCCAGCAGTGAAGTGGGCGGGGACAGCTACAATGAGCAGTTCTTC
TRBD1	TRBV25-1	NA	TRBJ1-1	CASSPPGGNTEAFF	TGTGCCAGCAGCCCGCCAGGGGGGAACACTGAAGCTTTCTTT
NA	TRBV6-1	NA	TRBJ2-7	CASNLGRGTYEQYF	TGTGCCAGCAATTTGGGTAGGGGCACCTACGAGCAGTACTTC
NA	TRBV6-5	NA	TRBJ1-2	CASSYFAPEGGKGYTF	TGTGCCAGCAGTTACTTTGCCCCTGAGGGGGGAAAAGGCTACACCTTC
NA	TRBV6-5	NA	TRBJ1-2	CASSYSTVSRYGYTF	TGTGCCAGCAGTTACTCGACTGTTTCCCGCTATGGCTACACCTTC
NA	TRBV5-1	NA	TRBJ1-4	CASSQRGWGEKLFF	TGCGCCAGCAGCCAACGAGGATGGGGGGAAAAACTGTTTTTT
NA	TRBV6-4	NA	TRBJ2-1	CASSEGPNNYNEQFF	TGTGCCAGCAGTGAGGGACCCAATAACTACAATGAGCAGTTCTTC
NA	TRBV14	NA	TRBJ1-1	CASNRGTTPNTEAFF	TGTGCCAGCAACCGGGGGACGACCCCAAACACTGAAGCTTTCTTT
NA	TRBV28	NA	TRBJ2-7	CASTREAYEQYF	TGTGCCAGCACGAGAGAAGCTTACGAGCAGTACTTC
NA	TRBV19	NA	TRBJ1-3	CASSTPIGYSGNTIYF	TGTGCCAGTAGTACCCCGATAGGATACTCTGGAAACACCATATATTTT
NA	TRBV5-1	NA	TRBJ2-1	CASSLRQAASYNEQFF	TGCGCCAGCAGCTTGAGGCAGGCAGCCTCCTACAATGAGCAGTTCTTC
NA	TRBV27	NA	TRBJ2-7	CASSFRGAHYEQYF	TGTGCCAGCAGTTTCCGCGGGGCCCACTACGAGCAGTACTTC
TRBD1	TRBV2	NA	TRBJ1-2	CASSDKGGDRDYGYTF	TGTGCCAGCAGTGACAAGGGGGGTGACAGGGACTATGGCTACACCTTC
NA	TRBV29-1	NA	TRBJ1-2	CSPDYGYTF	TGCAGCCCGGACTATGGCTACACCTTC
NA	TRBV19	NA	TRBJ1-1	CASSIVMVSNTEAFF	TGTGCCAGTAGTATTGTCATGGTGTCGAACACTGAAGCTTTCTTT
NA	TRBV11-2	NA	TRBJ1-5	CASSLETSGNQPQHF	TGTGCCAGCAGCTTAGAGACCTCCGGCAATCAGCCCCAGCATTTT
NA	TRBV2	NA	TRBJ2-7	CASSPSESYEQYF	TGTGCCAGCAGTCCTTCAGAGTCCTACGAGCAGTACTTC
NA	TRBV28	NA	TRBJ2-7	CASSSGGTDSYEQYF	TGTGCCAGCAGTTCCGGGGGGACAGATTCCTACGAGCAGTACTTC
NA	TRBV2	once	TRBJ2-3	CASSAGFGTQADTQYF	TGTGCCAGCAGCGCTGGTTTTGGGACTCAGGCAGATACGCAGTATTTT
NA	TRBV2	few	TRBJ2-7	CASSRDTYEQYF	TGTGCCAGCAGTCGGGACACTTACGAGCAGTACTTC
NA	TRBV4-1	NA	TRBJ2-2	CASSQVLVNTGELFF	TGCGCCAGCAGCCAAGTCCTCGTCAACACCGGGGAGCTGTTTTTT
NA	TRBV9	NA	TRBJ2-5	CASSPRGAQETQYF	TGTGCCAGCAGCCCCCGGGGGGCCCAAGAGACCCAGTACTTC
NA	TRBV10-1	NA	TRBJ2-5	CASSESGTGFGETQYF	TGCGCCAGCAGTGAATCGGGGACTGGCTTCGGGGAGACCCAGTACTTC